The rows below give T cell receptor beta chains drawn from one sample of a study of blood T cell repertoires in COVID-19. Profiled with immunoSEQ multiplex PCR; TCRdb holds only in-frame clones, not every one. The sample records roughly 150,000 clones, around 89% being singletons. Specimen: peripheral blood. These receptors all stem from a woman in her thirties or forties with acute or convalescent COVID-19. CDR3s include the opening cysteine and the closing phenylalanine or tryptophan. The D gene is left open where the match is weak. The size entry is marked missing in some rows and otherwise reads once, few, many or a size class.

size	V	J	D	DNA	CDR3
-	TRBV6-6	TRBJ2-5	TRBD2	TGTGCCAGCAGTCAACCGGGACTAGCGGGAGGGCATGAGACCCAGTACTTC	CASSQPGLAGGHETQYF
large	TRBV29-1	TRBJ2-3	TRBD2	TGCAGCGTTTTTCAGAGCGGGAGGGACACAGATACGCAGTATTTT	CSVFQSGRDTDTQYF
once	TRBV14	TRBJ1-6	-	TGTGCCAGCAGCCGGGCCCTTAATTCACCCCTCCACTTT	CASSRALNSPLHF
-	TRBV5-6	TRBJ2-1	TRBD2	TGTGCCAGCATATTAGCGGGAGAGTTTGAGCAGTTCTTC	CASILAGEFEQFF
-	TRBV6-5	TRBJ1-1	-	TGTGCCAGCAGACGATTACAGGGTTGGCACACTGAAGCTTTCTTT	CASRRLQGWHTEAFF
-	TRBV28	TRBJ2-5	-	TGTGCCAGCAGAATGGGGCAAGGGGAGACCCAGTACTTC	CASRMGQGETQYF
-	TRBV15	TRBJ1-3	-	TGTGCCACCAGCAAGGACGGGAGCTCTGGAAACACCATATATTTT	CATSKDGSSGNTIYF
-	TRBV4-2	TRBJ1-5	-	TGTGCCAGCAGCCAAGAAGGGGGTTCCAATCAGCCCCAGCATTTT	CASSQEGGSNQPQHF
once	TRBV9	TRBJ2-1	TRBD2	TGTGCCAGCGGCCAAGGGCGGGGGGCCTACAATGAGCAGTTCTTC	CASGQGRGAYNEQFF
-	TRBV2	TRBJ1-2	-	TGTGCCAGCATCCTCGGGACACACTATGGCTACACCTTC	CASILGTHYGYTF
-	TRBV27	TRBJ2-7	TRBD1	TGTGCCAGCAGTTTAAATTCAGGGACAGGCACTAAAGAGCAGTACTTC	CASSLNSGTGTKEQYF
-	TRBV29-1	TRBJ1-2	-	TGCAGCGTTGACAGGGAGGTTGGCTACACCTTC	CSVDREVGYTF
-	TRBV5-1	TRBJ2-1	TRBD1	TGCGCCAGCAGCCCCGGCGTACAGGGGTCCTACAATGAGCAGTTCTTC	CASSPGVQGSYNEQFF
-	TRBV12-5	TRBJ1-5	-	TGTGCTAGTCAGGCGCTTGGCAATCAGCCCCAGCATTTT	CASQALGNQPQHF
-	TRBV2	TRBJ1-3	TRBD1	TGTGCCAGCAGGTTATCGACAGGGGCAGGAAACACCATATATTTT	CASRLSTGAGNTIYF
-	TRBV18	TRBJ2-2	-	TGTGCCAGCTCACCCGCATCGGAGAGCGGGGAGCTGTTTTTT	CASSPASESGELFF
-	TRBV19	TRBJ2-1	-	TGTGCCAGTAGGAAACAGGGTGTTTCCTACAATGAGCAGTTCTTC	CASRKQGVSYNEQFF
-	TRBV18	TRBJ2-1	-	TGTGCCAGCTCACCCGGCGCTGGAGGCGGGGCCGTCATTCACAATGAGCAGTTCTTC	CASSPGAGGGAVIHNEQFF
-	TRBV7-2	TRBJ2-3	-	TGTGCCAGCACAACTAGTTCTCTCGCGCAGTATTTT	CASTTSSLAQYF
-	TRBV19	TRBJ2-7	TRBD2	TGTGCCAGTAGTTTCGGGACTACCTCCTACGAGCAGTACTTC	CASSFGTTSYEQYF
-	TRBV7-9	TRBJ2-3	-	TGTGCCAGCAGCCCCCAGTACGATACGCAGTATTTT	CASSPQYDTQYF
-	TRBV28	TRBJ1-2	TRBD1	TGTGCCAGCAGTTCTTGGAGGGACAGGAAAACTAACTATGGCTACACCTTC	CASSSWRDRKTNYGYTF
-	TRBV4-1	TRBJ2-3	TRBD2	TGCGCCAGCAGCTCAGGACTAGCGGGGGGTACAGATACGCAGTATTTT	CASSSGLAGGTDTQYF
-	TRBV24-1	TRBJ2-7	TRBD1	TGTGCCACCAGTGTTCCAGGACAGGGAGTCGACGAGCAGTACTTC	CATSVPGQGVDEQYF
-	TRBV30	TRBJ2-1	TRBD2	TGTGCCTGGAGTACTATAGCGGGCCATGAGCAGTTCTTC	CAWSTIAGHEQFF
-	TRBV7-8	TRBJ2-3	TRBD2	TGTGCCAGCAGCCCGCGAACTAGCGAGAACACAGATACGCAGTATTTT	CASSPRTSENTDTQYF
-	TRBV28	TRBJ2-1	-	TGTGCCAGCAGTTTCAAGAGCTCCTACAATGAGCAGTTCTTC	CASSFKSSYNEQFF
few	TRBV3-1/TRBV3-2	TRBJ1-1	-	TGTGCCAGCAGCCAACTACAGGGGAACACTGAAGCTTTCTTT	CASSQLQGNTEAFF
few	TRBV15	TRBJ1-6	-	TGTGCCACCAGCGGCGACATATACTCTAATTCACCCCTCCACTTT	CATSGDIYSNSPLHF
-	TRBV7-2	TRBJ1-3	TRBD1	TGTGCCAGCAGCTTAGGTAGACAGGGATTCACTGGAAACACCATATATTTT	CASSLGRQGFTGNTIYF
-	TRBV30	TRBJ2-1	TRBD2	TGTGCCCTGGTTGCGGGAGGGGTCAATGAGCAGTTCTTC	CALVAGGVNEQFF
few	TRBV6-5	TRBJ1-1	TRBD1	TGTGCCAGCAGGACAGGGTCCGCTGAAGCTTTCTTT	CASRTGSAEAFF
-	TRBV5-8	TRBJ1-5	-	TGTGCCAGCAGCGAGACAGGATCCGGGCCCCAGCATTTT	CASSETGSGPQHF
few	TRBV6-1	TRBJ1-4	TRBD1	TGTGCCAGCAGTGTATCTTCCGGGGGACAGGGGGCTAATGAAAAACTGTTTTTT	CASSVSSGGQGANEKLFF
-	TRBV11-2	TRBJ2-1	-	TGTGCCAGCAGCTTAGTAGGCCCTCGGACCCAGGGTGAGCAGTTCTTC	CASSLVGPRTQGEQFF
once	TRBV5-1	TRBJ2-6	-	TGCGCCAGCAGCTTGGTCGGGGCTGGGGCCAACGTCCTGACTTTC	CASSLVGAGANVLTF
-	TRBV6-1	TRBJ2-6	-	TGTGCCAGCAGTGGCTCCCAGGGGTCCCGCTCTGGGGCCAACGTCCTGACTTTC	CASSGSQGSRSGANVLTF
-	TRBV13	TRBJ1-2	-	TGTGCCAGCAGCTTGGGCAGAAACTATGGCTACACCTTC	CASSLGRNYGYTF
-	TRBV27	TRBJ2-7	-	TGTGCCAGCAGGGCGTACAGAACAGATTCCTACGAGCAGTACTTC	CASRAYRTDSYEQYF
few	TRBV4-2	TRBJ2-2	-	TGTGCCAGCAGCCCAGGGGATCCGGACACCGGGGAGCTGTTTTTT	CASSPGDPDTGELFF
once	TRBV29-1	TRBJ2-3	TRBD2	TGCAGCGTTGAATTGGGACTAGCGGGTTTTCGTACAGATACGCAGTATTTT	CSVELGLAGFRTDTQYF
-	TRBV6-6	TRBJ2-1	TRBD2	TGTGCCAGCAGTCGACTAGCGGGAGGCAATGAGCAGTTCTTC	CASSRLAGGNEQFF
-	TRBV4-1	TRBJ1-6	-	TGCGCCAGCAGCCACGCAGACAGAGTGAATTCACCCCTCCACTTT	CASSHADRVNSPLHF
-	TRBV3-1/TRBV3-2	TRBJ2-1	TRBD2	TGTGCCAGCAGCCAAGATTATCGCGGGGGGGCAAAGTTCTTC	CASSQDYRGGAKFF
-	TRBV29-1	TRBJ2-4	-	TGCAGCGTTGCTTTGGGGGGAAACATTCAGTACTTC	CSVALGGNIQYF
-	TRBV3-1/TRBV3-2	TRBJ2-3	-	TGTGCCAGCAGCCAAGAAAGGGAGATGACGGGGGATACGCAGTATTTT	CASSQEREMTGDTQYF
-	TRBV24-1	TRBJ2-1	-	TGTGCCACCAGTGGCGGAGTCGGGAGTAGGAGTAATGAGCAGTTCTTC	CATSGGVGSRSNEQFF
few	TRBV27	TRBJ1-5	TRBD1	TGTGCCAGCAGTTCCGGGACAGGGGGCAATCAGCCCCAGCATTTT	CASSSGTGGNQPQHF
once	TRBV6-2/TRBV6-3	TRBJ2-5	TRBD1	TGTGCCAGCAGCGACAGGGTGAGAGAGACCCAGTACTTC	CASSDRVRETQYF
-	TRBV30	TRBJ2-2	TRBD1	TGTGCCTGGAGTGTACCCGGGACAGGGGACACCGGGGAGCTGTTTTTT	CAWSVPGTGDTGELFF
-	TRBV4-2	TRBJ2-7	-	TGTGCCAGCAGCCGGTACACCGGGACTTTCAACGAGCAGTACTTC	CASSRYTGTFNEQYF
-	TRBV18	TRBJ2-2	TRBD1	TGTGCCAGCTACAGGGGGATAGGAGACACCGGGGAGCTGTTTTTT	CASYRGIGDTGELFF
-	TRBV5-1	TRBJ2-7	-	TGCGCCAGCAGCTTGGTGGGTATGGGGGGTGAGCAGTACTTC	CASSLVGMGGEQYF
-	TRBV19	TRBJ1-1	TRBD1	TGTGCCAGTAGTATCCGACAGGGAAACACTGAAGCTTTCTTT	CASSIRQGNTEAFF
-	TRBV5-1	TRBJ2-6	TRBD2	TGCGCCAGCAGCTTGGCACTAGCGGGGCTCCGAGTTTCTGGGGCCAACGTCCTGACTTTC	CASSLALAGLRVSGANVLTF